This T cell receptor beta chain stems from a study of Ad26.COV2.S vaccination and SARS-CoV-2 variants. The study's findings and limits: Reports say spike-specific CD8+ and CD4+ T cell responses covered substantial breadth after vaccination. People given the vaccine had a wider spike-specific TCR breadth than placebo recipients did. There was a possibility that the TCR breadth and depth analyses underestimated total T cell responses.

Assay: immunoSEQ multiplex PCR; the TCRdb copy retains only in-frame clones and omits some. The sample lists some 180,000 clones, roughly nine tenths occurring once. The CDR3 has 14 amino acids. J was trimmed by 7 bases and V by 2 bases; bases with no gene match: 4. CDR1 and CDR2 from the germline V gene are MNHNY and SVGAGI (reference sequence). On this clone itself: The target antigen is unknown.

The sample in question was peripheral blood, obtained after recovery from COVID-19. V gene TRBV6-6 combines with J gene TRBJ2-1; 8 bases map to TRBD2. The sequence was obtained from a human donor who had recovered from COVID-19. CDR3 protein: CASSYGLAGNEQFF. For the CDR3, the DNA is TGTGCCAGCAGTTACGGACTAGCAGGTAATGAGCAGTTCTTC.